This T cell receptor (beta chain) stems from a study of beta chain features in type 1 diabetes. Findings and caveats of the study: All four CD4+ subsets from Type 1 diabetes patients carried moderately but significantly shorter TCRB CDR3s. For type 1 diabetes patients, VDJ junctions showed fewer insertions and more deletions. Any HLA-type effect on TCRB rearrangement remained unresolved here.

This clone was counted only a few times. The antigen is not known. Germline CDR1 reads SQVTM; CDR2 reads ANQGSEA. CDR3 size: 13 residues. The junction had 10 bases not matched to a gene; V was cut back by 7 bases and J by 9 bases. cDNA synthesis used the whole RNA isolate, giving expressed TCRB sequences. Repertoires were generated with immunoSEQ multiplex PCR, while TCRdb's copy carries only in-frame clones and drops some. The sample records around 300,000 clones, under 8.5% being singletons. Averaging approximately 0.11 L, one heparinised blood draw came from each individual donor. Sequenced material: central memory CD4+ T cells from blood. The receptor was isolated from a woman aged 18-29 years in good health. The chain uses TRBV29-1 and TRBJ2-1; 9 bases are a match to TRBD2. DNA for the CDR3: TGCAGCGGTGAGGGCGGGAGGGCCACTGAGCAGTTCTTC. Translation: CSGEGGRATEQFF.